This T cell receptor (beta chain) was sequenced for a study of shared clonotypes between healthy human individuals. Study-level points and caveats: How much donors shared clonotypes was expected to be affected by sequencing depth. The study generally estimated greater richness for naive than memory subsets.

The CDR3 consists of 16 residues. CDR1 and CDR2 (germline): SGHDT, YYEEEE. V lost 5 bases to trimming and J lost 3 bases, with 19 bases between them. Remarks on this clone: The antigen remains unidentified.

Deep was the level at which the assay was run. Assay used: immunoSEQ multiplex PCR; TCRdb lists only in-frame clones, some missing. The table shows approximately 2.5 million clones, with roughly 93% occurring only once. The sequenced sample was naive CD4+ T cells from PBMCs. Documented subset: CD45RA+ positively selected. V and J are TRBV5-6 and TRBJ2-3; maybe TRBD1 (5 bases). This receptor was identified in a man between 18 and 29 years old in good health. Some clones in this sample may be carry-over from other donors' samples. The CDR3 region is CASSLLFRAGTDTQYF. The CDR3, as DNA: TGTGCCAGCAGTTTACTATTCAGGGCAGGGACAGATACGCAGTATTTT.